This T cell receptor beta chain was captured by sequencing in a study of blood T cell repertoires in COVID-19. As for the study in general: Samples taken during acute and convalescent COVID-19 were collected in the United States, Italy and Spain. T cells, B-cell-depleted T cells, or PBMCs provided the cDNA or gDNA that served as material.

V gave up 0 bases and J gave up 4 bases, with 18 bases separating them. Germline V gene sequence: CDR1 MNHEY, CDR2 SMNVEV (reference sequence). The CDR3 extends over 17 amino acids. Original processing notes: Nucleated cell counts were estimated from reference gene primer amplification. Repertoires were generated with immunoSEQ multiplex PCR, while TCRdb's copy carries only in-frame clones and drops some. D and trimming were read from the DNA, whereas the V and J calls and clone size are those reported in that table. The sample contains over 110,000 clones, 88% of which appear only once. The TCR originated in a woman in her 50s with acute or convalescent COVID-19. This chain links TRBV27 with TRBJ1-2; D call uncertain. Sequenced material: peripheral blood. CDR3 sequence: CASSLSPDGGMGYGYTF. The CDR3 coding sequence is TGTGCCAGCAGTTTATCCCCCGATGGAGGGATGGGCTATGGCTACACCTTC.